One and the same sample provided the 27 T cell receptor beta chains below, sequenced in a study of sequential checkpoint blockade in melanoma. Specified treatment: randomized to nivolumab then ipilimumab (arm A) or the reverse (arm B). The data were produced by immunoSEQ multiplex PCR, yet TCRdb's version contains in-frame clones alone and is incomplete. This sample carries about 8,400 clones, about 88% of them seen once, and the ten largest clones take approximately 15%. The input for sequencing was CD8+ T cells sorted from blood (inferred from file names), taken from a patient given nivolumab and ipilimumab in sequence. Receptors were obtained from a human donor with melanoma.

The V and J genes are TRBV28 and TRBJ2-7, with 9 bases lining up with TRBD1. Germline trimming cut 5 bases from V and 3 bases from J; bases unmatched to any gene: 8. Germline CDR1 is MDHEN and CDR2 is SYDVKM. The CDR3 totals 15 residues. The CDR3 reads CASSLTETGGYEQYF. In DNA, the CDR3 is TGTGCCAGCAGTCTAACCGAGACAGGGGGCTACGAGCAGTACTTC.

The gene calls are TRBV28 and TRBJ2-7, with TRBD1 matching 7 bases. Looked up from germline, CDR1 is MDHEN and CDR2 is SYDVKM. The V segment lost 5 bases and the J segment 6 bases; nucleotides outside the gene matches: 13. The CDR3 extends over 15 amino acids. The CDR3, as DNA: TGTGCCAGCAGTCCTACGACAGGGCGGGCGCGCGAGCAGTACTTC. It encodes CASSPTTGRAREQYF.

The V gene is TRBV10-2, the J gene TRBJ1-1; TRBD1 matches 9 bases. Germline V CDR1 and CDR2: WSHSY, SAAADI. Unmatched junction bases numbered 19, after V lost 10 bases and J lost 1 base. The CDR3 totals 18 residues. The CDR3 DNA is TGCGCCACCAAATACCGGACAGGGGAGGGGTTTGAGAACACTGAAGCTTTCTTT. Its translation is CATKYRTGEGFENTEAFF.

This chain uses TRBV6-4 with TRBJ2-1; a weak D match, TRBD2 (6 bases). V was trimmed by 0 bases and J by 1 base, leaving 16 bases between them. CDR3 length: 18 amino acids. From germline, CDR1 is MRHNA and CDR2 SNTAGT. CDR3 coding DNA: TGTGCCAGCAGTGACTCGATATTAGCGGCTCAGTCCTACAATGAGCAGTTCTTC. Translated: CASSDSILAAQSYNEQFF.

This chain uses TRBV7-3 with TRBJ1-1, with a weak D call TRBD1 (6 bases). V was clipped by 1 base and J by 4 bases, with 7 bases between them. This CDR3 spans 13 amino acids. Germline V gene sequence: CDR1 SGHTA, CDR2 FQGTGA. In nucleotides, the CDR3 is TGTGCCAGCAGCTTAATCAGGGGCACTGAAGCTTTCTTT. It encodes CASSLIRGTEAFF. The whole variable domain, remainder taken from reference TRBV7-3 and TRBJ1-1, is GAGVSQTPSNKVTEKGKYVELRCDPISGHTALYWYRQSLGQGPEFLIYFQGTGAADDSGLPNDRFFAVRPEGSVSTLKIQRTERGDSAVYLCASSLIRGTEAFFGQGTRLTVV.

The V call is TRBV9, the J call TRBJ1-2, with TRBD1 as a possible D gene (5 bases). Trimming removed 3 bases at V and 4 bases at J, with 16 bases between. The CDR3 spans 15 residues. Germline V CDR1 and CDR2: SGDLS, YYNGEE. The chain's CDR3 is CASSARQQPFYGYTF. Written as DNA, the CDR3 is TGTGCCAGCAGCGCCCGACAGCAACCATTCTATGGCTACACCTTC.

This chain joins TRBV6-5 and TRBJ2-7; D may be TRBD2 (5 bases). CDR1 and CDR2 (germline): MNHEY, SVGAGI. Trimming took 0 bases from V and 0 from J, leaving 12 bases between them. The CDR3 sequence is 16 residues long. CDR3 sequence reads: CASSYSLASSSYEQYF. The CDR3 coding sequence is TGTGCCAGCAGTTACTCATTAGCGTCCAGCTCCTACGAGCAGTACTTC.

The chain employs TRBV5-6 and TRBJ1-2, with D perhaps TRBD1 (6 bases). Germline CDR1 reads SGHDT; CDR2 reads YYEEEE. This CDR3 spans 17 amino acids. V was shortened by 0 bases and J by 2 bases, with 17 bases between the two germline ends. The CDR3 nucleotides are TGTGCCAGCAGCTTGGGGACAGCGATAACATTCAACTATGGCTACACCTTC. Residues: CASSLGTAITFNYGYTF.

This chain joins TRBV7-9 and TRBJ1-2; D is ambiguous. V was shortened by 5 bases and J by 0 bases, with 13 bases between the two germline ends. Germline loops: CDR1 SEHNR, CDR2 FQNEAQ (reference sequence). This CDR3 comprises 15 residues. For the CDR3, the DNA is TGTGCCAGCAGCCCCCCCTATACCGCTAACTATGGCTACACCTTC. Amino acids: CASSPPYTANYGYTF.

The V gene is TRBV21-1, the J gene TRBJ2-7; the table gives TRBD2 as D, unverified against the DNA. TRBV21-1 represents a pseudogene. This CDR3 has 16 amino acids. The CDR3 DNA follows: TGTGCCAGCAGCATAGAAATGGCCGGGCTAGACTACGAGCAGTACGTC. This codes for CASSIEMAGLDYEQYV.

The chain is built from TRBV9 and TRBJ2-7; 7 positions agree with TRBD2. CDR3 length: 15 residues. V lost 4 bases, J lost 7 bases, and 14 bases stayed unmatched. Germline CDR1 reads SGDLS; CDR2 reads YYNGEE. This chain's CDR3 is CASSQTSAGSGEQYF. The CDR3 bases are TGTGCCAGCAGCCAAACTAGCGCGGGATCGGGGGAGCAGTACTTC. The variable domain in full, with the rest retrieved from reference TRBV9 and TRBJ2-7, is DSGVTQTPKHLITATGQRVTLRCSPRSGDLSVYWYQQSLDQGLQFLIQYYNGEERAKGNILERFSAQQFPDLHSELNLSSLELGDSALYFCASSQTSAGSGEQYFGPGTRLTVT.

This rearrangement joins TRBV4-3 to TRBJ1-2, with 8 bases fitting TRBD1. Looked up from germline, CDR1 is LGHNA and CDR2 is YSLEER. The CDR3 spans 18 residues. Losses at the gene ends were 4 bases for V and 2 bases for J; bases not matched to a gene: 15. This CDR3 is CASSRATPPDRANYGYTF. The CDR3 DNA is TGCGCCAGCAGCCGCGCCACACCTCCGGACAGGGCGAACTATGGCTACACCTTC.

The J gene is TRBJ1-5, the V gene TRBV27; D ambiguous. Germline V CDR1 and CDR2: MNHEY, SMNVEV (reference sequence). This CDR3 is built from 13 residues. Deletions cut 5 bases from V and 0 bases from J, with 5 bases between. CDR3 bases: TGTGCCAGCAGTCCCAATAGCAATCAGCCCCAGCATTTT. It encodes CASSPNSNQPQHF.

The chain employs TRBV7-9 and TRBJ1-1; D is unclear. The CDR3 loop spans 12 amino acids. Germline lookup yields CDR1 SEHNR and CDR2 FQNEAQ (reference sequence). V lost 1 base and J lost 8, with 8 bases in between. CDR3 sequence: CASSLVAEEAFF. In nucleotides, the CDR3 is TGTGCCAGCAGCTTAGTAGCTGAAGAAGCTTTCTTT.

The chain links TRBV4-1 to TRBJ1-2; D is possibly TRBD1 (6 bases). Germline assignment: CDR1 MGHRA and CDR2 YSYEKL. V was cut by 1 base and J by 4 bases, with 19 bases left in between. CDR3 length: 17 amino acids. Here the CDR3 reads CASSQGGEQGRSYGYTF. In DNA form, the CDR3 reads TGCGCCAGCAGCCAAGGCGGAGAACAGGGCCGTTCCTATGGCTACACCTTC.

This clone was picked up one time. V is TRBV27 and J is TRBJ2-7; 7 positions match TRBD2. This CDR3 has 15 amino acids. V lost 7 bases, J lost 3 bases, and 12 bases stayed unmatched. Germline-derived CDR1 and CDR2 are MNHEY and SMNVEV (reference sequence). CDR3 amino acids: CASTTSGRAGYEQYF. CDR3 in DNA: TGTGCCAGCACCACTTCGGGGAGGGCGGGCTACGAGCAGTACTTC.

This chain uses TRBV7-6 with TRBJ1-4, with D perhaps matching TRBD1 (5 bases). From germline, CDR1 is SGHVS and CDR2 FNYEAQ. CDR3 length: 13 amino acids. V was trimmed by 0 bases and J by 8 bases, leaving 7 bases between them. In DNA, the CDR3 is TGTGCCAGCAGCTTAGCGACAGACGAAAAACTGTTTTTT. The encoded protein is CASSLATDEKLFF.

The chain combines TRBV11-2 with TRBJ2-7; a possible D gene is TRBD2 (6 bases). The CDR3 loop spans 13 amino acids. Germline V gene lookup returns CDR1 SGHAT and CDR2 FQNNGV. The V end was cut by 6 bases, the J end by 2 bases, with 11 bases between. CDR3 in DNA: TGTGCCAGCAGTTCTGGACTACCCTACGAGCAGTACGTC. Translated, it gives CASSSGLPYEQYV.

This clone appeared once. The chain carries TRBV27 and TRBJ2-1; 7 nucleotides align to TRBD1. From germline, CDR1 is MNHEY and CDR2 SMNVEV (reference sequence). Trimming cost V 5 bases and J 5 bases; bases outside gene matches: 9. The CDR3 loop spans 15 amino acids. The CDR3: CASSQTDRVDNEQFF. The CDR3 DNA sequence: TGTGCCAGCAGTCAAACCGACAGGGTAGACAATGAGCAGTTCTTC.

The chain combines TRBV27 with TRBJ2-7; the match to TRBD2 covers 7 bases. Per the germline V gene, CDR1 is MNHEY and CDR2 is SMNVEV (reference sequence). Losses at the gene ends were 3 bases for V and 2 bases for J; bases not matched to a gene: 7. The CDR3 loop spans 15 amino acids. The CDR3, as DNA: TGTGCCAGCAGTTTTTCGGCGGGAGCAACCTACGAGCAGTACTTC. This codes for CASSFSAGATYEQYF.

This rearrangement joins TRBV7-3 to TRBJ2-1, with TRBD2 identical over 9 bases. V lost 2 bases, J lost 8 bases, and 7 bases stayed unmatched. CDR3 size: 15 residues. Germline V gene data show CDR1 as SGHTA and CDR2 as FQGTGA. The CDR3, as DNA: TGTGCCAGCAGCTTATATGGCGGGAGGGCAGATGAGCAGTTCTTC. It is translated as CASSLYGGRADEQFF. The full variable domain, its missing parts supplied by reference TRBV7-3 and TRBJ2-1, is GAGVSQTPSNKVTEKGKYVELRCDPISGHTALYWYRQSLGQGPEFLIYFQGTGAADDSGLPNDRFFAVRPEGSVSTLKIQRTERGDSAVYLCASSLYGGRADEQFFGPGTRLTVL.

The rearrangement links TRBV7-6 to TRBJ1-1; D call uncertain. The CDR3 runs to 13 residues. The germline V and J ends were trimmed by 1 base and 4 bases, with 7 bases remaining between them. CDR1 is SGHVS and CDR2 is FNYEAQ in the germline V gene. DNA of the CDR3: TGTGCCAGCAGCTTAGAAGCAGGCACTGAAGCTTTCTTT. Its translation is CASSLEAGTEAFF.

This chain links TRBV27 with TRBJ2-7; tentatively, D is TRBD2 (5 bases). The ends were cut back, 4 bases at V and 7 bases at J, with 14 bases in the middle. The germline gives CDR1 MNHEY, CDR2 SMNVEV (reference sequence). The CDR3 sequence is 13 residues long. CDR3: CASSSRLRGEQYV. CDR3 nucleotides: TGTGCCAGCAGTTCGCGCCTTCGGGGAGAGCAGTACGTC.

Within the sample, this clone is hyperexpanded (1% or more). The chain uses TRBV14 and TRBJ2-7, with a weak D call TRBD1 (5 bases). Per germline, CDR1 SGHDN and CDR2 FVKESK. This CDR3 region has 13 residues. Trimming shortened V by 1 base and J by 3 bases, and 7 bases separated the two germline ends. The CDR3 protein is CASSQARDYEQYV. In DNA form, the CDR3 reads TGTGCCAGCAGCCAAGCCAGGGACTACGAGCAGTACGTC.

The CDR3 protein is CASRTDRGSNQPQHF. The CDR3 DNA is TGTGCCAGTAGGACCGACAGGGGGTCCAATCAGCCCCAGCATTTT. The chain couples TRBV19 to TRBJ1-5; 9 bases agree with TRBD1. The CDR3 spans 15 residues. Germline values: CDR1 LNHDA, CDR2 SQIVND (reference sequence). The V segment lost 6 bases and the J segment 3 bases; nucleotides outside the gene matches: 6.

The chain employs TRBV7-9 and TRBJ2-1; TRBD2 agrees at 10 bases. The CDR3 is 18 amino acids. CDR1 and CDR2 from the germline V gene are SEHNR and FQNEAQ (reference sequence). Trimming removed 2 bases from V and 8 bases from J; junction bases left unmatched: 15. CDR3 protein: CASSLRELAGELVYEQFF. The CDR3 DNA sequence: TGTGCCAGCAGCTTAAGGGAGCTAGCGGGAGAGCTGGTCTATGAGCAGTTCTTC.

The gene calls are TRBV5-1 and TRBJ2-7; the D gene is possibly TRBD1 (6 bases). Germline loops: CDR1 SGHRS, CDR2 YFSETQ. V was shortened by 4 bases and J by 2 bases, with 10 bases between the two germline ends. This CDR3 has 13 residues. CDR3 in amino acids: CASSEGHTYEQYF. The CDR3 bases are TGCGCCAGCAGCGAGGGACACACCTACGAGCAGTACTTC.